The clone carrying this T cell receptor beta chain was seen only a few times. One entry per CDR3 protein results from TCRdb running MiXCR on the RT-PCR reads. The sample holds almost 9,000 distinct CDR3 sequences, approximately 88% seen once. The data originate from a study of yellow fever vaccine responses in identical twins. The sample in question was T cells from blood (PBMCs), unsorted or a sorted subset (not recorded which), obtained before or after yellow fever vaccination (not recorded which). This receptor was taken from a woman between 18 and 30 years old who received the yellow fever vaccine.

CDR3 region: CASSVVGVWAEAFF. The CDR3 DNA reads as TGTGCCAGCAGTGTAGTTGGCGTGTGGGCTGAAGCTTTCTTT. The J gene is TRBJ1-1, the V gene TRBV2; unclear D gene. Germline loops: CDR1 SNHLY, CDR2 FYNNEI. Trimming cost V 4 bases and J 6 bases, with 15 bases left between them. This CDR3 spans 14 amino acids.